Following are 8 T cell receptor beta chains from one sample sequenced in a study of OX40 agonist ivuxolimab in advanced cancers. Measured with immunoSEQ multiplex PCR; TCRdb has only the in-frame clones, and not every one. This sample carries about 80,000 clones, about 86% of them seen once, and the ten largest clones take 1.9%. The input for sequencing was CD4+ or CD8+ T cells sorted from blood, taken in a trial of the OX40 agonist ivuxolimab. The receptors here all came from an adult with an advanced solid tumor such as melanoma, head and neck, liver or kidney cancer.

V is TRBV19 and J is TRBJ2-7, with D hard to call. Trimming removed 7 bases at V and 3 bases at J, with 10 bases between. The germline CDR1 and CDR2 sequences are LNHDA and SQIVND (reference sequence). This CDR3 is 12 amino acids long. The CDR3 here is CASNKVGYEQYF. DNA for the CDR3: TGTGCCAGTAATAAGGTGGGCTACGAGCAGTACTTC.

This clone has only a few counts. The gene calls are TRBV27 and TRBJ2-1; 8 positions match TRBD2. In germline, CDR1 is MNHEY, CDR2 SMNVEV (reference sequence). The CDR3 loop spans 15 amino acids. The ends lost 5 bases at V and 8 bases at J; junction bases unmatched: 11. In nucleotides, the CDR3 is TGTGCCAGCAGTGGTCGAAGCGGGAGAATGGATGAGCAGTTCTTC. Its protein is CASSGRSGRMDEQFF.

This rearrangement joins TRBV11-1 to TRBJ1-1, with D maybe TRBD1 (6 bases). This CDR3 has 14 amino acids. The ends were cut back, 0 bases at V and 11 bases at J, with 16 bases in the middle. Germline V gene data show CDR1 as SGHAT and CDR2 as FQDESV (reference sequence). CDR3 protein: CASSLALRGRSAFF. CDR3 sequence (DNA): TGTGCCAGCAGCTTAGCCCTGCGGGGGCGCAGCGCTTTCTTT.

The chain employs TRBV4-2 and TRBJ2-5; D unclear. With 4 bases removed from V and 4 bases from J, the gap between germline ends came to 16 bases. Germline CDR1 and CDR2: LGHNA and YNFKEQ. This CDR3 comprises 15 residues. CDR3 region: CASSLHNTELETQYF. For the CDR3, the DNA is TGTGCCAGCAGCCTCCACAATACGGAGTTAGAGACCCAGTACTTC.

The chain links TRBV5-1 to TRBJ1-5; D call uncertain. The CDR3 contains 15 residues. Between the trimmed V and J ends, which lost 2 bases and 0 bases, there was a span of 9 bases. Germline V gene sequence: CDR1 SGHRS, CDR2 YFSETQ. The CDR3 bases are TGCGCCAGCAGCTTAGACGGTTCTAGCAATCAGCCCCAGCATTTT. Protein sequence: CASSLDGSSNQPQHF.

This chain links TRBV11-2 with TRBJ1-1; D gene uncertain. CDR1 and CDR2 (germline): SGHAT, FQNNGV. V was cut by 1 base and J by 5 bases, with 11 bases left in between. This CDR3 is built from 14 residues. Here the CDR3 DNA reads TGTGCCAGCAGCTTAGCAGTAGGTAAGACTGAAGCTTTCTTT. This translates into CASSLAVGKTEAFF.

The V gene is TRBV7-2, the J gene TRBJ1-1; D remains unclear. CDR1 and CDR2 (germline): SGHTA, FQGNSA. Between the trimmed V and J ends, which lost 0 bases and 1 base, there was a span of 9 bases. The CDR3 covers 15 residues. CDR3 bases: TGTGCCAGCAGCTTAGCTGGAGCCCAGAACACTGAAGCTTTCTTT. It encodes CASSLAGAQNTEAFF. Complete variable domain (other parts from reference TRBV7-2 and TRBJ1-1): GAGVSQSPSNKVTEKGKDVELRCDPISGHTALYWYRQSLGQGLEFLIYFQGNSAPDKSGLPSDRFSAERTGGSVSTLTIQRTQQEDSAVYLCASSLAGAQNTEAFFGQGTRLTVV.

The V and J genes are TRBV7-8 and TRBJ2-7, with 13 bases lining up with TRBD2. The CDR3 extends over 16 amino acids. After removal of 4 bases from V and 5 bases from J, the junction contained 8 bases not matched to a gene. The germline CDR1 and CDR2 sequences are SGHVS and FQNEAQ. CDR3 nucleotides: TGTGCCAGCAGCTCCCGGACTAGCGGGAGTCACGACGAGCAGTACTTC. Its translation is CASSSRTSGSHDEQYF.